The 14 T cell receptor beta chains below come from one sample, sequenced in a study of shared clonotypes between healthy human individuals. TCRdb keeps only in-frame clones here, not all; method: immunoSEQ multiplex PCR. There are roughly 2.2 million clones in the sample; less than 95% occur only once, and 0.37% lies in the top ten. The source material was naive CD4+ T cells from PBMCs. Regarding subset: CD45RA+ positively selected. These receptors all stem from a man aged 18 to 30 in good health. Some clones in this sample may be carry-over from other donors' samples.

With regard to this clone: This same CDR3 is encoded by further DNA sequences in the sample. The chain uses TRBV6-6 and TRBJ1-1, with unresolved D. The V gene lost 3 bases and the J gene lost 4 bases, with 9 bases spanning the gap. This CDR3 has 13 amino acids. CDR1 and CDR2 (germline): MNHNY, SVGAGI (reference sequence). The CDR3 sequence: CASSYGEVTEAFF. DNA for the CDR3: TGTGCCAGCAGTTATGGCGAGGTCACTGAAGCTTTCTTT.

The chain couples TRBV29-1 to TRBJ2-1; a possible D gene is TRBD2 (6 bases). The CDR3 length is 12 residues. The germline V and J ends were trimmed by 3 bases and 7 bases, with 10 bases remaining between them. Germline CDR1 SQVTM, CDR2 ANQGSEA. The chain's CDR3 is CSVDRGVNEQFF. The CDR3 DNA sequence: TGCAGCGTTGACCGCGGGGTAAATGAGCAGTTCTTC.

The gene calls are TRBV6-5 and TRBJ1-2, with 10 bases fitting TRBD1. CDR1 MNHEY and CDR2 SVGAGI come from the germline V gene. The CDR3 is 14 residues long. With V trimmed by 4 bases and J by 6 bases, 5 bases remained unmatched. This chain's CDR3 is CASSWRTGGHGYTF. As DNA, the CDR3 is TGTGCCAGCAGTTGGCGGACAGGGGGACATGGCTACACCTTC.

DNA of the CDR3: TGTGCCAGCACCCTGTCAGGACGGGAGCAGTTCTTC. It encodes CASTLSGREQFF. The rearrangement uses TRBV11-2 and TRBJ2-1; D remains unclear. Trimming stripped 7 bases from V and 10 bases from J, with 14 bases between. Germline V gene lookup returns CDR1 SGHAT and CDR2 FQNNGV. The CDR3 extends over 12 amino acids.

The chain joins TRBV12-2 to TRBJ1-2. TRBV12-2 counts as a pseudogene. The CDR3 is 15 amino acids. CDR3 region: CASRMRGAGWDGYTF. CDR3 bases: TGTGCAAGTCGCATGAGAGGGGCGGGTTGGGATGGCTACACCTTC.

A word on this clone: At the DNA level, this CDR3 is encoded by other sequences in the same sample as well. CDR3 amino acids: CASSQAGSGGYTF. In DNA form, the CDR3 reads TGTGCCAGCAGCCAAGCGGGGTCCGGGGGCTACACCTTC. This chain links TRBV14 with TRBJ1-2, with no clear D. Trimming took 1 base from V and 8 from J, leaving 11 bases between them. The V gene's germline CDR1 is SGHDN and CDR2 FVKESK. This CDR3 comprises 13 residues.

The chain couples TRBV10-3 to TRBJ2-5; D gene ambiguous. Germline CDR1 and CDR2: ENHRY and SYGVKD. This CDR3 spans 11 amino acids. V lost 9 bases to trimming and J lost 2 bases, with 7 bases between them. CDR3 sequence: CAMGSQETQYF. DNA for the CDR3: TGTGCCATGGGATCTCAAGAGACCCAGTACTTC.

The chain joins TRBV27 to TRBJ2-1, with TRBD2 matching over 8 bases. This CDR3 is built from 17 residues. The germline CDR1 and CDR2 sequences are MNHEY and SMNVEV (reference sequence). V lost 2 bases, J lost 2 bases, and 8 bases stayed unmatched. Written as DNA, the CDR3 is TGTGCCAGCAGTTTAGGGGCTAGCGGGCCAACCTACAATGAGCAGTTCTTC. Amino acid sequence: CASSLGASGPTYNEQFF.

Note on this clone: The same CDR3 arises from other DNA sequences in this sample as well. The chain recombines TRBV5-1 with TRBJ2-1, with 12 bases matching TRBD2. The CDR3 loop spans 16 amino acids. Looked up from germline, CDR1 is SGHRS and CDR2 is YFSETQ. The V gene end was trimmed by 0 bases and the J gene end by 4 bases; junction bases not matched to a gene: 2. CDR3 sequence (DNA): TGCGCCAGCAGCTTGGGACTAGCGGGAGTTTACAATGAGCAGTTCTTC. Amino acid sequence: CASSLGLAGVYNEQFF.

The chain uses TRBV7-9 and TRBJ1-5; D unresolved. This CDR3 is built from 12 residues. Germline CDR1 SEHNR, CDR2 FQNEAQ (reference sequence). The V and J ends lost 5 bases and 6 bases respectively, with 8 bases between them. In DNA, the CDR3 is TGTGCCAGCAGCCCGGGGATTCAGCCCCAGCATTTT. Its protein product is CASSPGIQPQHF.

This clone has only a few counts. The chain is built from TRBV2 and TRBJ1-1; unclear D gene. V gave up 7 bases and J gave up 7 bases, with 16 bases separating them. CDR1 is SNHLY and CDR2 is FYNNEI in the germline V gene. CDR3 length: 13 amino acids. CDR3 DNA sequence: TGTGCCAGCACCGTCCCCCACCTAATTGAAGCTTTCTTT. The encoded protein is CASTVPHLIEAFF.

The chain couples TRBV11-2 to TRBJ2-1; 13 bases are a match to TRBD2. The ends lost 5 bases at V and 4 bases at J; junction bases unmatched: 11. CDR1 SGHAT and CDR2 FQNNGV come from the germline V gene. This CDR3 has 18 residues. CDR3 sequence: CASSQRGTSGKSYNEQFF. In DNA, the CDR3 is TGTGCCAGCAGCCAACGGGGGACTAGCGGGAAAAGTTACAATGAGCAGTTCTTC.

A note on this clone: Compared with germline, one end of the junction differs, possibly owing to a read error. The chain combines TRBV7-6 with TRBJ2-7; D tentatively fits TRBD1 or TRBD2 (5 bases each). Germline V lookup: CDR1 SGHVS, CDR2 FNYEAQ. CDR3 size: 15 residues. The CDR3 coding sequence is TGTGCGAGCAGCTTAGACGGGACGGCCTCCTACGAGCAGTACTTC. Translating it yields CASSLDGTASYEQYF.

V is TRBV10-3 and J is TRBJ2-1; 9 nucleotides agree with TRBD2. J lost 4 bases, V lost 4 bases, and 2 bases had no gene match. The CDR3 totals 14 residues. The germline V gene has CDR1 ENHRY and CDR2 SYGVKD. CDR3 in DNA: TGTGCCATCAGTGCGGCGGGAGGGTACAATGAGCAGTTCTTC. Residues: CAISAAGGYNEQFF.